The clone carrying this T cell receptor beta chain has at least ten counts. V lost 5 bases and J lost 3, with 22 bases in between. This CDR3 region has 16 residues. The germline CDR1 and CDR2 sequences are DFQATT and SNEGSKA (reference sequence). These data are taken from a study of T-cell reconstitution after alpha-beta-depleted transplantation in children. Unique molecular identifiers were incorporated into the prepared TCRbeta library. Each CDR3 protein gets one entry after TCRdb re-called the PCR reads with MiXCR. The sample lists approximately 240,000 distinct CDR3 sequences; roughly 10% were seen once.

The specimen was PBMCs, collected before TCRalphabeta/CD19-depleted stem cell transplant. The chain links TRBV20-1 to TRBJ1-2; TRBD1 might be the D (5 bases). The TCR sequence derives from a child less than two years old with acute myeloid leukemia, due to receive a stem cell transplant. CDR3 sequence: CSAALPSGARDYGYTF. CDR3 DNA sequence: TGCAGTGCTGCTCTCCCAAGTGGGGCTCGGGACTATGGCTACACCTTC.